Detailed here is one T cell receptor (beta chain). What it recognizes is unknown. The sample is drawn from a study of human T cells and chemical hapten exposure. Study information: Small pooled library volume differences mainly caused per-sample TCR yield variation. General study results and limits: DPC sensitization left the count of TCRs above 1 in 1000 unchanged. Expanded TCRs created a significantly greater count of big CDR3 similarity clusters than controls did.

Germline V gene sequence: CDR1 MNHEY, CDR2 SVGEGT. Deletions cut 5 bases from V and 5 bases from J, with 16 bases between. This CDR3 is built from 14 residues. Indicated time point: patch test 1, 2 weeks after DPC sensitization. Treatment noted: therapeutic diphenylcyclopropenone sensitization with weekly scalp DPC. TCRdb re-derived calls from the RACE reads in MiXCR, one entry per CDR3 protein. This table has fewer than 130,000 distinct CDR3 sequences, approximately 11% appearing once. Sample: whole blood, taken in connection with sensitization to the hapten diphenylcyclopropenone (DPC). V and J are TRBV6-2 or TRBV6-3 and TRBJ2-7; D perhaps matches TRBD2 (6 bases). The source of this sequence is a woman aged 35 to 49 with alopecia areata. Some clones in this sample may be carry-over from other donors' samples. Here the CDR3 reads CASSRSGSGNEQYF. Written as DNA, the CDR3 is TGTGCCAGCAGTCGCTCCGGGAGCGGCAACGAGCAGTACTTC.